This T cell receptor beta chain was recovered during a study of graft-versus-host responses after intestinal transplantation. General study points: Detected in recipient marrow were GvH clones, some of which were first observed in ileum or blood.

Clones were read by immunoSEQ multiplex PCR, and TCRdb kept only the in-frame ones, dropping some. The table records 25,000 to 30,000 clones, around 90% of them present only once. V gave up 6 bases and J gave up 3 bases; unmatched junction bases: 10. Germline V gene data show CDR1 as MNHGY and CDR2 as SVAAGI. The CDR3 runs to 15 residues. This clone turned up a few times. Antigen unknown. Source: PBMCs, taken about 430 days after intestinal transplantation. This receptor was identified in a human patient who received an intestinal transplant, so some T cells may come from the graft donor. The gene calls are TRBV6-9 and TRBJ2-7, with 8 bases fitting TRBD1. CDR3 DNA sequence: TGTGCCAGCAGGGGGGGACAGGAGAATTTCTACGAGCAGTACTTC. Its protein is CASRGGQENFYEQYF.